These 23 T cell receptor beta chains share one sample of origin, sequenced in a study of cytomegalovirus exposure and HLA in healthy donors. Researchers ran the PCR with 60 Vbeta and 13 Jbeta primers. TCRdb's copy holds only in-frame clones and misses some; the assay was immunoSEQ multiplex PCR. The sample carries some 180,000 clones, around 83% recorded once. The sequenced sample was PBMCs. The receptor set was obtained from a man aged 40-49 years in good health and CMV-seropositive.

This chain connects TRBV7-6 to TRBJ2-5, with 9 bases fitting TRBD2. The CDR3 sequence is 14 residues long. Unmatched junction bases numbered 6, after V lost 5 bases and J lost 5 bases. Germline V gene lookup returns CDR1 SGHVS and CDR2 FNYEAQ. CDR3 DNA: TGTGCCAGCAGCCCCGTAGCGGGGGCTGAGACCCAGTACTTC. Translating gives CASSPVAGAETQYF. The full variable domain, its missing parts supplied by reference TRBV7-6 and TRBJ2-5, is GAGVSQSPRYKVTKRGQDVALRCDPISGHVSLYWYRQALGQGPEFLTYFNYEAQQDKSGLPNDRFSAERPEGSISTLTIQRTEQRDSAMYRCASSPVAGAETQYFGPGTRLLVL.

This clone was found once. The chain couples TRBV29-1 to TRBJ1-4, with TRBD1 matching 7 bases. Germline V CDR1 and CDR2: SQVTM, ANQGSEA. The J segment lost 8 bases and the V segment lost 3 bases, leaving 6 bases of the junction unmatched. The CDR3 runs to 13 residues. CDR3 in DNA: TGCAGCGTTGATTTCGCAGGGGGGGAAAAACTGTTTTTT. Translation gives CSVDFAGGEKLFF. The entire variable domain, with the rest obtained from reference TRBV29-1 and TRBJ1-4, is as follows: SAVISQKPSRDICQRGTSLTIQCQVDSQVTMMFWYRQQPGQSLTLIATANQGSEATYESGFVIDKFPISRPNLTFSTLTVSNMSPEDSSIYLCSVDFAGGEKLFFGSGTQLSVL.

The chain combines TRBV10-3 with TRBJ1-3; possible D gene TRBD1, 6 bases. V shed 5 bases and J shed 2 bases, with 16 bases lying between them. Germline V gives CDR1 ENHRY, CDR2 SYGVKD. The CDR3 spans 16 residues. CDR3 residues: CAISTLQGLAGNTIYF. The CDR3 bases are TGTGCCATCAGTACCTTACAGGGCCTTGCTGGAAACACCATATATTTT.

The count of this clone is one. The J gene is TRBJ1-3, the V gene TRBV19; D call uncertain. Germline CDR1 reads LNHDA; CDR2 reads SQIVND (reference sequence). Trimming removed 6 bases at V and 0 bases at J, with 12 bases between. The CDR3 extends over 15 amino acids. The CDR3 reads CASSRLVDSGNTIYF. The CDR3 DNA sequence: TGTGCCAGTAGCCGACTAGTTGACTCTGGAAACACCATATATTTT. Variable domain in full (rest from reference TRBV19 and TRBJ1-3): DGGITQSPKYLFRKEGQNVTLSCEQNLNHDAMYWYRQDPGQGLRLIYYSQIVNDFQKGDIAEGYSVSREKKESFPLTVTSAQKNPTAFYLCASSRLVDSGNTIYFGEGSWLTVV.

The count of this clone is one. V and J are TRBV5-1 and TRBJ2-5, with 7 bases that match TRBD2. CDR3 length equals 14 residues. Germline CDR1 SGHRS, CDR2 YFSETQ. With V trimmed by 2 bases and J by 1 base, 2 bases remained unmatched. In nucleotides, the CDR3 is TGCGCCAGCAGCTTTGGCGGGAGCCAAGAGACCCAGTACTTC. Amino acids: CASSFGGSQETQYF.

The V gene is TRBV5-5, the J gene TRBJ2-7; D is perhaps TRBD2 (5 bases). CDR1 SGHKS and CDR2 YYEKEE come from the germline V gene (reference sequence). The CDR3 contains 15 residues. V lost 1 base and J 2 bases, leaving 13 bases between the germline ends. CDR3 region: CASSLTDGIPYEQYF. DNA of the CDR3: TGTGCCAGCAGCTTGACGGACGGGATTCCCTACGAGCAGTACTTC.

The chain joins TRBV5-4 to TRBJ2-5; 12 nucleotides agree with TRBD2. There are 15 residues in the CDR3. Germline assignment: CDR1 SGHNT and CDR2 YYREEE (reference sequence). Losses at the gene ends were 0 bases for V and 11 bases for J; bases not matched to a gene: 8. The CDR3 DNA reads TGTGCCAGCAGCTTGGCGTCTAGCGGGAGGGCCGTGCAGTACTTC. It encodes CASSLASSGRAVQYF. Full variable domain (rest looked up from reference TRBV5-4 and TRBJ2-5): ETGVTQSPTHLIKTRGQQVTLRCSSQSGHNTVSWYQQALGQGPQFIFQYYREEENGRGNFPPRFSGLQFPNYSSELNVNALELDDSALYLCASSLASSGRAVQYFGPGTRLLVL.

The chain joins TRBV19 to TRBJ1-2; D gene uncertain. Germline V gene lookup returns CDR1 LNHDA and CDR2 SQIVND (reference sequence). The CDR3 runs 13 residues. V lost 6 bases and J 8 bases, leaving 16 bases between the germline ends. The DNA for the CDR3 is TGTGCCAGTAGCCCCAGGATCCCGGGGGGCTACACCTTC. It codes for CASSPRIPGGYTF. Drawing the rest from reference TRBV19 and TRBJ1-2, the complete variable domain is DGGITQSPKYLFRKEGQNVTLSCEQNLNHDAMYWYRQDPGQGLRLIYYSQIVNDFQKGDIAEGYSVSREKKESFPLTVTSAQKNPTAFYLCASSPRIPGGYTFGSGTRLTVV.

This clone was seen a few times. The V gene is TRBV19, the J gene TRBJ2-6; 7 bases match TRBD1. The CDR3 totals 15 residues. The J segment lost 1 base and the V segment lost 5 bases, leaving 2 bases of the junction unmatched. From germline, CDR1 is LNHDA and CDR2 SQIVND (reference sequence). As DNA, the CDR3 is TGTGCCAGTAGTCCGACAGGGTCTGGGGCCAACGTCCTGACTTTC. Its translation is CASSPTGSGANVLTF.

V usage is TRBV6-5 and J usage is TRBJ2-7; 11 bases fit TRBD2. The germline V gene encodes CDR1 MNHEY and CDR2 SVGAGI. CDR3 length: 15 residues. The V and J ends lost 6 bases and 2 bases, in that order; junction bases with no gene match: 6. CDR3 nucleotide sequence: TGTGCCAGCAGGGCCGGGACTAGCGGAGCCTACGAGCAGTACTTC. Its protein is CASRAGTSGAYEQYF.

V gene TRBV28 combines with J gene TRBJ2-5; the D gene is possibly TRBD1 (5 bases). The DNA end favors TRBJ2-7, so the J call may be wrong. The CDR3 is made up of 17 amino acids. Looked up from germline, CDR1 is MDHEN and CDR2 is SYDVKM. The CDR3 bases are TGTGCCAGCAGTTTAACCCCCAGGGATATTGGATCCTACGAGCAGTACTTC. Translation gives CASSLTPRDIGSYEQYF.

The chain employs TRBV19 and TRBJ2-6; TRBD1 is a possible D gene (5 bases). The CDR3 contains 15 residues. The V and J ends lost 7 bases and 5 bases respectively, with 15 bases between them. The V gene's germline CDR1 is LNHDA and CDR2 SQIVND (reference sequence). As DNA, the CDR3 is TGTGCCAGTACGTTGCAGGGTTTGAGGGCCAACGTCCTGACTTTC. It codes for CASTLQGLRANVLTF.

This chain joins TRBV5-4 and TRBJ2-5; 8 bases are a match to TRBD2. The DNA end is more similar to TRBJ2-7, so the J call may be wrong. The CDR3 is 16 residues long. CDR1 is SGHNT and CDR2 is YYREEE in the germline V gene (reference sequence). CDR3 DNA: TGTGCCAGCAGCTTGCAGGTGGCCTCTAGCGGGTACGAGCAGTACTTC. Translation: CASSLQVASSGYEQYF.

The CDR3 nucleotides are TGTGCCAGCAGCTTAGGGGTTCAACAGGGGATCGATGAGCAGTTCTTC. Encoded protein: CASSLGVQQGIDEQFF. This chain connects TRBV27 to TRBJ2-1, with 7 nucleotides matching TRBD1. From germline, CDR1 is MNHEY and CDR2 SMNVEV (reference sequence). This CDR3 is built from 16 residues. V was clipped by 6 bases and J by 8 bases; unmatched bases: 16.

The chain joins TRBV30 to TRBJ1-5, with TRBD1 as a possible D gene (5 bases). Germline CDR1 reads GTSNPN; CDR2 reads SVGIG (reference sequence). Trimming pared 0 bases from V and 7 bases from J, leaving 10 bases between. This CDR3 region has 13 residues. The CDR3 sequence: CAWSVGGGQPQHF. CDR3 in DNA: TGTGCCTGGAGTGTTGGGGGAGGACAGCCCCAGCATTTT.

This chain links TRBV7-9 with TRBJ2-7, with D unclear. V was shortened by 1 base and J by 6 bases, with 7 bases between the two germline ends. The CDR3 is 12 amino acids. CDR1 SEHNR and CDR2 FQNEAQ come from the germline V gene (reference sequence). The CDR3 sequence is CASSLGPSEQYF. The CDR3 DNA follows: TGTGCCAGCAGCTTAGGGCCTTCCGAGCAGTACTTC.

The DNA of the CDR3 is TGTGCCAGCAGCAAAGGGCAGTTAGCGGATTCCACAGATACGCAGTATTTT. Its translation: CASSKGQLADSTDTQYF. J is TRBJ2-3 and V is TRBV21-1; TRBD2, the table's D call, lacks a check against the DNA. TRBV21-1 is recorded as a pseudogene. The CDR3 sequence is 17 residues long.

V gene TRBV9 combines with J gene TRBJ1-1, with TRBD1 identical over 9 bases. Germline-derived CDR1 and CDR2 are SGDLS and YYNGEE. V lost 4 bases to trimming and J lost 6 bases; unmatched junction nucleotides: 10. CDR3 length: 15 amino acids. This CDR3 is CASSPGTGRPAEAFF. CDR3 DNA: TGTGCCAGCAGCCCCGGGACAGGGCGCCCTGCTGAAGCTTTCTTT.

The chain has TRBV6-1 and TRBJ1-3, with D hard to call. CDR1 and CDR2 (germline): MNHNS, SASEGT. The CDR3 length is 12 residues. Trimming stripped 5 bases from V and 7 bases from J, with 9 bases between. The DNA of the CDR3 is TGTGCCAGCAGTCTTCACTCGAACACCATATATTTT. It yields the protein CASSLHSNTIYF.

The chain couples TRBV7-6 to TRBJ1-4, with D hard to call. V shed 5 bases and J shed 1 base, with 26 bases lying between them. Per germline, CDR1 SGHVS and CDR2 FNYEAQ. The CDR3 has 20 residues. The CDR3 region has the DNA TGTGCCAGCAGCCCCCGAGGGCATGAATGGCGGGAGGGAACTAATGAAAAACTGTTTTTT. This translates into CASSPRGHEWREGTNEKLFF.

The V call is TRBV7-2, the J call TRBJ2-7, with TRBD1 matching over 8 bases. Germline assignment: CDR1 SGHTA and CDR2 FQGNSA. The CDR3 has 14 amino acids. V was clipped by 4 bases and J by 1 base; unmatched bases: 3. The CDR3 nucleotides read TGTGCCAGCAGCTCCGACAGGGGTTCCTACGAGCAGTACTTC. Protein: CASSSDRGSYEQYF. Supplemented by reference TRBV7-2 and TRBJ2-7, the full variable domain reads GAGVSQSPSNKVTEKGKDVELRCDPISGHTALYWYRQSLGQGLEFLIYFQGNSAPDKSGLPSDRFSAERTGGSVSTLTIQRTQQEDSAVYLCASSSDRGSYEQYFGPGTRLTVT.

The chain carries TRBV5-4 and TRBJ2-1; 10 positions match TRBD2. The V gene's germline CDR1 is SGHNT and CDR2 YYREEE (reference sequence). The CDR3 consists of 19 residues. V gave up 3 bases and J gave up 0 bases; unmatched junction bases: 12. This CDR3 reads CASSSPTSGPTSSYNEQFF. Written as DNA, the CDR3 is TGTGCCAGCAGCTCCCCGACTAGCGGGCCCACCAGCTCCTACAATGAGCAGTTCTTC. Full variable domain (outside the CDR3, taken from reference TRBV5-4 and TRBJ2-1): ETGVTQSPTHLIKTRGQQVTLRCSSQSGHNTVSWYQQALGQGPQFIFQYYREEENGRGNFPPRFSGLQFPNYSSELNVNALELDDSALYLCASSSPTSGPTSSYNEQFFGPGTRLTVL.

The chain joins TRBV6-1 to TRBJ2-7, with D perhaps matching TRBD2 (5 bases). V lost 8 bases, J lost 4 bases, and 18 bases lay in between. The CDR3 is 14 amino acids. CDR1 is MNHNS and CDR2 is SASEGT in the germline V gene. Written as DNA, the CDR3 is TGTGCCAGCGGGTCCCGACTAACCCCTTACGAGCAGTACTTC. It yields the protein CASGSRLTPYEQYF.